This TCR beta chain was recovered during a study of blood T cell repertoires in COVID-19. Turning to this clone: Different DNA sequences within this sample yield the same CDR3.

Enrollees, about 18 to 90 years old, lived in 24 US areas. The V gene's germline CDR1 is SGHRS and CDR2 YFSETQ. CDR3 length equals 15 residues. The V gene lost 5 bases and the J gene lost 1 base, with 12 bases spanning the gap. Sequencing was performed with immunoSEQ multiplex PCR; in TCRdb, only in-frame clones are kept and a portion is missing. The data hold 250,000 to 350,000 clones, with about 87% observed a single time. The sequence came from a woman aged 50 to 60 who had recovered from COVID-19. The sequenced material came from PBMCs or T cells enriched from blood (not recorded which). J is TRBJ2-2 and V is TRBV5-1; TRBD1 is a possible D gene (5 bases). CDR3 loop: CASSLGQMNTGELFF. Here the CDR3 DNA reads TGCGCCAGCAGTCTCGGACAAATGAACACCGGGGAGCTGTTTTTT.